Each of the 29 T cell receptor beta chains below was sequenced from the same sample in a study of T cells in Graves' hyperthyroidism and ophthalmopathy. Regions amplified from RNA transcripts were the TCR beta CDR3 regions. Initially, a first-round RT-PCR of the TCR CDR3 employed the HTBI primer set. TCRdb reprocessed the multiplex PCR reads via MiXCR and lists one record per CDR3 protein. The sample has approximately 600,000 distinct CDR3 sequences, roughly 20% seen once. Sequencing input: blood. Source of these receptors: a young man with Graves' ophthalmopathy.

In this sample, this clonotype turned up many times. In DNA, the CDR3 is TGTGCCAGCTCACCAACTCAGGACAGGGAAGAGACCCAGTACTTC. Translation gives CASSPTQDREETQYF. V and J are TRBV18 and TRBJ2-5; 8 bases are shared with TRBD1. The CDR3 has 15 amino acids. Unmatched junction bases numbered 5, after V lost 2 bases and J lost 3 bases. Germline CDR1 is KGHSH and CDR2 is LQKENI.

The chain recombines TRBV11-2 with TRBJ1-2; 8 positions agree with TRBD1. The CDR3 is 15 residues long. CDR1 and CDR2 from the germline V gene are SGHAT and FQNNGV. J gave up 4 bases and V 1 base, and 5 bases lay outside the gene matches. CDR3 in DNA: TGTGCCAGCAGCTTAGTAGGGACAGGCCCCTATGGCTACACCTTC. Protein product: CASSLVGTGPYGYTF.

The chain employs TRBV29-1 and TRBJ2-7; maybe TRBD1 (6 bases). With 4 bases removed from V and 6 bases from J, the gap between germline ends came to 16 bases. Germline V gene lookup returns CDR1 SQVTM and CDR2 ANQGSEA. The CDR3 is made up of 13 amino acids. This chain's CDR3 is CSVVPTGQGEQYF. The CDR3 DNA is TGCAGCGTTGTCCCCACAGGGCAAGGCGAGCAGTACTTC.

This clonotype came up once. The V call is TRBV6-1, the J call TRBJ2-3; D possibly corresponds to TRBD2 (7 bases). V gave up 10 bases and J gave up 2 bases, with 25 bases separating them. This CDR3 region has 17 residues. Germline lookup yields CDR1 MNHNS and CDR2 SASEGT. The CDR3 nucleotides are TGTGCCACTGAGGGGGGGGGAGTAGAGATGGCCACAGATACGCAGTATTTT. Residues: CATEGGGVEMATDTQYF.

The table lists this clonotype with a few counts. V is TRBV2 and J is TRBJ2-1; 11 bases fit TRBD2. Unmatched junction bases numbered 3, after V lost 6 bases and J lost 8 bases. Germline V gene data show CDR1 as SNHLY and CDR2 as FYNNEI. The CDR3 runs 13 residues. CDR3 residues: CASRTSGKDEQFF. CDR3 bases: TGTGCCAGCAGGACTAGCGGGAAAGATGAGCAGTTCTTC.

This clonotype was seen at least ten times. The V call is TRBV7-9, the J call TRBJ2-1; perhaps TRBD1 as D (5 bases). The CDR3 has 15 amino acids. V was clipped by 4 bases and J by 7 bases, with 17 bases between them. Germline CDR1 reads SEHNR; CDR2 reads FQNEAQ (reference sequence). CDR3 sequence: CASSSTDLRSNEQFF. The CDR3 DNA sequence: TGTGCCAGCAGCTCGACAGACCTCCGGAGTAATGAGCAGTTCTTC.

This clonotype was counted many times. The chain recombines TRBV20-1 with TRBJ2-7, with D hard to call. The CDR3 is 15 amino acids. The V gene lost 5 bases and the J gene lost 3 bases, with 20 bases spanning the gap. CDR1 and CDR2 (germline): DFQATT, SNEGSKA (reference sequence). The CDR3 loop reads CSASSAGLVGYEQYF. The CDR3 DNA reads TGCAGTGCTTCATCAGCCGGGCTGGTGGGCTACGAGCAGTACTTC.

This clonotype was detected ten times or more. The chain recombines TRBV5-1 with TRBJ1-1; maybe TRBD1 (6 bases). Per the germline V gene, CDR1 is SGHRS and CDR2 is YFSETQ. The V end was cut by 1 base, the J end by 2 bases, with 12 bases between. CDR3 length equals 15 residues. The DNA for the CDR3 is TGCGCCAGCAGCTTGCGAGACAGGAGAAACACTGAAGCTTTCTTT. This translates into CASSLRDRRNTEAFF.

This chain uses TRBV5-4 with TRBJ2-7; tentative D call: TRBD2 (6 bases). Trimming left V 4 bases short and J 0 bases short, with 14 bases between. Per the germline V gene, CDR1 is SGHNT and CDR2 is YYREEE (reference sequence). This CDR3 has 15 residues. This CDR3 reads CASSPDAGSSYEQYF. The CDR3, as DNA: TGTGCCAGCAGCCCCGACGCGGGGAGCTCCTACGAGCAGTACTTC.

This clonotype was observed at least ten times. The chain combines TRBV20-1 with TRBJ2-1; D may be TRBD1 (5 bases). V lost 4 bases and J 6 bases, leaving 22 bases between the germline ends. Per germline, CDR1 DFQATT and CDR2 SNEGSKA (reference sequence). CDR3 length equals 16 residues. CDR3 region: CSAIVTLTSGANEQFF. CDR3 sequence (DNA): TGCAGTGCTATAGTTACCCTCACGTCTGGGGCCAATGAGCAGTTCTTC.

This chain uses TRBV9 with TRBJ2-1; 7 nucleotides align to TRBD1. Germline CDR1 is SGDLS and CDR2 is YYNGEE. This CDR3 has 17 amino acids. Trimming took 0 bases from V and 2 from J; bases not matched to a gene: 8. This chain's CDR3 is CASSVVPRQGPYNEQFF. The DNA for the CDR3 is TGTGCCAGCAGCGTAGTCCCCAGACAGGGTCCCTACAATGAGCAGTTCTTC.

This clonotype was observed a handful of times. The J gene is TRBJ1-4, the V gene TRBV7-8, with TRBD1 matching 9 bases. The CDR3 length is 15 residues. Trimming removed 4 bases from V and 8 bases from J; junction bases left unmatched: 8. In germline, CDR1 is SGHVS, CDR2 FQNEAQ. For the CDR3, the DNA is TGTGCCAGCAGCTCCCCGGGACAGGGTTCAGAAAAACTGTTTTTT. It codes for CASSSPGQGSEKLFF. Supplemented by reference TRBV7-8 and TRBJ1-4, the full variable domain reads GAGVSQSPRYKVAKRGQDVALRCDPISGHVSLFWYQQALGQGPEFLTYFQNEAQLDKSGLPSDRFFAERPEGSVSTLKIQRTQQEDSAVYLCASSSPGQGSEKLFFGSGTQLSVL.

In this sample, this clonotype turned up many times. The rearrangement uses TRBV28 and TRBJ2-5; the match to TRBD1 covers 7 bases. The CDR3 contains 15 residues. Germline CDR1 reads MDHEN; CDR2 reads SYDVKM. The V segment lost 6 bases and the J segment 5 bases; nucleotides outside the gene matches: 12. This CDR3 is CASRPGQLFWETQYF. DNA of the CDR3: TGTGCCAGCAGACCGGGACAGCTCTTCTGGGAGACCCAGTACTTC.

The chain joins TRBV4-1 to TRBJ2-6; TRBD1 might be the D (6 bases). Trimming shortened V by 1 base and J by 0 bases, and 10 bases separated the two germline ends. Germline-derived CDR1 and CDR2 are MGHRA and YSYEKL. The CDR3 totals 17 residues. The CDR3 reads CASSQAGQSSGANVLTF. In nucleotides, the CDR3 is TGCGCCAGCAGCCAAGCCGGACAGAGCTCTGGGGCCAACGTCCTGACTTTC.

This sequence joins TRBV20-1 and TRBJ2-5; D perhaps matches TRBD1 (5 bases). The CDR3 runs 14 residues. The V end lost 3 bases, the J end lost 5 bases, and 16 bases lay between the germline ends. Germline V gene lookup returns CDR1 DFQATT and CDR2 SNEGSKA (reference sequence). CDR3 loop: CSARSPGPGETQYF. The DNA of the CDR3 is TGCAGTGCTAGGTCCCCTGGCCCAGGGGAGACCCAGTACTTC.

The chain links TRBV10-3 to TRBJ1-4; TRBD1 agrees at 9 bases. After removal of 4 bases from V and 2 bases from J, the junction contained 2 bases not matched to a gene. Germline V CDR1 and CDR2: ENHRY, SYGVKD. The CDR3 sequence is 15 residues long. CDR3 DNA sequence: TGTGCCATCAGTGCCGGGACAGGGACTAATGAAAAACTGTTTTTT. Protein product: CAISAGTGTNEKLFF.

This chain links TRBV7-9 with TRBJ2-3; TRBD1 agrees at 11 bases. This CDR3 region has 15 residues. Germline CDR1 SEHNR, CDR2 FQNEAQ (reference sequence). V dropped 3 bases and J dropped 4; count of bases not matched to a gene: 3. The CDR3 loop is CASSFRTGGPDTQYF. DNA for the CDR3: TGTGCCAGCAGCTTCAGGACAGGGGGCCCAGATACGCAGTATTTT.

This clonotype was seen a handful of times. The gene calls are TRBV6-6 and TRBJ2-1; tentative D call: TRBD1 (5 bases). This CDR3 comprises 15 residues. Trimming pared 0 bases from V and 8 bases from J, leaving 14 bases between. Per the germline V gene, CDR1 is MNHNY and CDR2 is SVGAGI (reference sequence). The CDR3 protein is CASSYSTGGADEQFF. The CDR3 DNA follows: TGTGCCAGCAGTTACTCGACGGGTGGGGCGGATGAGCAGTTCTTC.

The chain recombines TRBV4-1 with TRBJ2-5; TRBD2 matches 7 bases. From germline, CDR1 is MGHRA and CDR2 YSYEKL. The length of the CDR3 is 16 residues. With V trimmed by 0 bases and J by 4 bases, 8 bases remained unmatched. CDR3 sequence: CASSQERREYGETQYF. CDR3 DNA sequence: TGCGCCAGCAGCCAAGAAAGGCGGGAGTACGGAGAGACCCAGTACTTC.

The V call is TRBV27, the J call TRBJ2-4; D uncertain. The V gene's germline CDR1 is MNHEY and CDR2 SMNVEV (reference sequence). Trimming stripped 7 bases from V and 0 bases from J, with 7 bases between. The CDR3 is 13 amino acids. In DNA, the CDR3 is TGTGCCAGCAAAGGGCTAGCCAAAAACATTCAGTACTTC. Its translation is CASKGLAKNIQYF.

V is TRBV28 and J is TRBJ1-5, with TRBD1 as a possible D gene (6 bases). CDR3 length: 16 residues. V gave up 8 bases and J gave up 3 bases, with 20 bases separating them. Per germline, CDR1 MDHEN and CDR2 SYDVKM. Written as DNA, the CDR3 is TGTGCCAGCGGACTTCCCCTACAGGGCTTCAATCAGCCCCAGCATTTT. The encoded protein is CASGLPLQGFNQPQHF.

This clonotype was counted a few times. The chain links TRBV10-3 to TRBJ1-3; 7 bases align to TRBD1. The CDR3 totals 15 residues. Germline loops: CDR1 ENHRY, CDR2 SYGVKD. The J segment lost 6 bases and the V segment lost 10 bases, leaving 15 bases of the junction unmatched. The CDR3 loop reads CATTRGEGAVNTIYF. In DNA form, the CDR3 reads TGTGCCACGACCCGGGGAGAGGGGGCTGTAAACACCATATATTTT.

This clonotype was seen ten or more times. The J gene is TRBJ1-5, the V gene TRBV4-1; D ambiguous. Trimming took 0 bases from V and 7 from J, leaving 7 bases between them. The germline gives CDR1 MGHRA, CDR2 YSYEKL. The CDR3 runs 13 residues. This CDR3 is CASSQEIRQPQHF. The CDR3 DNA reads TGCGCCAGCAGCCAAGAAATCCGACAGCCCCAGCATTTT.

On this clonotype itself: A much larger clone differs by one base, so this may be a read error. V is TRBV11-2 and J is TRBJ1-2, with D perhaps matching TRBD1 (5 bases). V lost 6 bases and J 7 bases, leaving 18 bases between the germline ends. CDR1 is SGHAT and CDR2 is FQNNGV in the germline V gene. The CDR3 length is 14 residues. CDR3 nucleotides: TGTGCCAGCAGAAGACGGGGGAGCGGCTTTGGCTACACCTTC. Its protein is CASRRRGSGFGYTF.

The gene calls are TRBV28 and TRBJ1-3; D is uncertain. Trimming left V 4 bases short and J 0 bases short, with 16 bases between. The CDR3 is made up of 17 amino acids. Looked up from germline, CDR1 is MDHEN and CDR2 is SYDVKM. For the CDR3, the DNA is TGTGCCAGCAGTTCGTTAAGGCCCTTCTACTCTGGAAACACCATATATTTT. It yields the protein CASSSLRPFYSGNTIYF.

This clonotype was seen at least ten times. V gene TRBV3-1 combines with J gene TRBJ2-1; perhaps D is TRBD1 or TRBD2 (5 bases each). V lost 4 bases to trimming and J lost 5 bases, with 12 bases between them. The CDR3 is 14 residues long. CDR1 is LGHDT, CDR2 YNNKEL, per germline (reference sequence). The CDR3 nucleotides read TGTGCCAGCAGCCCCGGGACCCAAAACAATGAGCAGTTCTTC. Amino acid sequence: CASSPGTQNNEQFF.

The sample holds a few counts of this clonotype. Here the CDR3 DNA reads TGTGCCAGCAGACTAGCGGGAGGGCGCGAGCAGTACTTC. Translated: CASRLAGGREQYF. The V call is TRBV6-1, the J call TRBJ2-7; 13 positions agree with TRBD2. Germline V gives CDR1 MNHNS, CDR2 SASEGT. CDR3 length equals 13 residues. V gave up 6 bases and J gave up 6 bases; unmatched junction bases: 2.

The chain couples TRBV6-5 to TRBJ1-1; 8 bases are a match to TRBD1. The CDR3 extends over 17 amino acids. Germline CDR1 MNHEY, CDR2 SVGAGI. The V gene end was trimmed by 2 bases and the J gene end by 0 bases; junction bases not matched to a gene: 8. DNA of the CDR3: TGTGCCAGCAGTTACCCCCGTGACAGGGGTCTGAACACTGAAGCTTTCTTT. This encodes CASSYPRDRGLNTEAFF.

The chain has TRBV2 and TRBJ2-7; TRBD2 agrees at 7 bases. This CDR3 spans 20 amino acids. J lost 1 base, V lost 3 bases, and 21 bases had no gene match. Germline CDR1 and CDR2: SNHLY and FYNNEI. The CDR3 sequence: CASSDPEREASREKSYEQYF. In nucleotides, the CDR3 is TGTGCCAGCAGTGATCCCGAGAGGGAGGCTTCGCGGGAGAAGTCCTACGAGCAGTACTTC.